This T cell receptor (beta chain) was identified during a study of beta chain features in type 1 diabetes. Study conclusions and caveats: When Type 1 diabetes patients were examined, their TCRB CDR3s proved moderately but significantly shorter in all four CD4+ subsets.

All of the isolated RNA was reverse transcribed, so expressed TCRB transcripts were sequenced. The data were produced by immunoSEQ multiplex PCR, yet TCRdb's version contains in-frame clones alone and is incomplete. The sample lists about 280,000 clones, around 16% occurring once. The V and J ends lost 3 bases and 0 bases respectively, with 6 bases between them. Germline CDR1 and CDR2: LNHDA and SQIVND (reference sequence). CDR3 length: 14 residues. This clone was picked up a small number of times. Its target is unknown. The genes are TRBV19 and TRBJ2-1; D uncertain. Sequenced material: naive CD4+ T cells from blood. The clonotype comes from a young man with type 1 diabetes. CDR3 nucleotide sequence: TGTGCCAGTAGTATCATGAGCTCCTACAATGAGCAGTTCTTC. This codes for CASSIMSSYNEQFF.